This T cell receptor (beta chain) was obtained from a study of T cells in Graves' hyperthyroidism and ophthalmopathy. Study results and limitations: Ophthalmopathy and stable hyperthyroidism were separated by a 13 V-J model.

Comments on this clonotype: Its antigen is unknown. This is likely a read error, given that the CDR3 carries no conserved phenylalanine or tryptophan at its end. The DNA is omitted, as the CDR3 cannot be located on it reliably, and the CDR3 follows TCRdb's listing.

Germline CDR1 and CDR2: DFQATT and SNEGSKA (reference sequence). Termini included, the CDR3 measures 12 amino acids. Amplification yielded TCR beta CDR3 regions, with RNA transcripts as the source. When the TCR CDR3 underwent first-round RT-PCR, the HTBI primer set was used. TCRdb ran MiXCR on the multiplex PCR reads and lists one entry per CDR3 protein. The table has roughly 500,000 distinct CDR3 sequences, 40% to 50% seen once. The chain is built from TRBV20-1 and TRBJ2-7; the tabulated D call, TRBD2, remains unverified against the DNA. The sequence came from an adult woman with Graves' disease, either hyperthyroidism or ophthalmopathy (not recorded which). Sample: peripheral blood or thyroid tissue (not recorded which). CDR3: CSARGTSGRHGS.